This TCR beta chain stems from a study of CD8+CD57+ T cells in acquired aplastic anemia. Whole-study context: The sorted CD4+ and CD8+ cells yielded an average roughly 3 ug of DNA.

CDR1 and CDR2 from the germline V gene are DFQATT and SNEGSKA (reference sequence). The germline V and J ends were trimmed by 3 bases and 13 bases, with 16 bases remaining between them. This CDR3 contains 11 residues. This clonotype was counted only a few times. Antigen unknown. Study conclusions and caveats: Patients and controls had in common 25 to 35 CD8+ CDR3 sequences.

Whoever was chosen for sequencing had shown CD8+CD57+ cell expansion by flow cytometry. Everyone among the patients had severe acquired aplastic anemia. Genomic DNA provided the template from which TCR beta VDJ and CDR3 profiles were obtained. TCRdb passed the reads through MiXCR, listing each CDR3 protein once. The sample has over 150,000 distinct CDR3 sequences, around 63% seen once. The receptor comes from a human donor with aplastic anemia. The sequenced sample was sorted CD4+, CD8+, or CD8+CD57+ T cells (not recorded which) from PBMCs. The J gene is TRBJ2-7, the V gene TRBV20-1, with D possibly being TRBD2 (6 bases). The chain's CDR3 is CSASGAPGLYF. As DNA, the CDR3 is TGCAGTGCTAGCGGAGCCCCGGGACTCTACTTC.